This entry features one T cell receptor beta chain sequence. The germline gives CDR1 SQVTM, CDR2 ANQGSEA. V trimming: 4 bases; J trimming: 8 bases; junction bases outside the gene matches: 5. The CDR3 length is 12 residues. This record comes from a study of cytomegalovirus exposure and HLA in healthy donors. This table comes from immunoSEQ multiplex PCR, and its TCRdb copy is limited to in-frame clones, with some not included. The sample lists about 240,000 clones; more than 75% were seen once. The sequenced sample consisted of PBMCs. V and J are TRBV29-1 and TRBJ1-2; 9 bases are shared with TRBD1. The TCR sequence derives from a man between 18 and 29 years old in good health and CMV-seronegative. The CDR3 reads CSVATGGGGYTF. In nucleotides, the CDR3 is TGCAGCGTTGCGACAGGGGGAGGGGGCTACACCTTC.